This T cell receptor beta chain is drawn from a study of neoadjuvant anti-PD-1 for oral cavity cancer. Profiled with immunoSEQ multiplex PCR; TCRdb holds only in-frame clones, not every one. This table has roughly 14,000 clones, approximately 80% appearing once. J lost 5 bases, V lost 0 bases, and 6 bases had no gene match. CDR3 length: 15 amino acids. Germline V CDR1 and CDR2: MNHEY, SVGAGI. The material was PBMCs, obtained before nivolumab (anti-PD-1) treatment. The TCR was taken from a person aged 35-79 years with oral cavity squamous cell carcinoma. J is TRBJ2-7 and V is TRBV6-5; TRBD1 agrees at 8 bases. The CDR3 is CASSYSPTGDDEQYF. The CDR3 coding sequence is TGTGCCAGCAGTTACTCGCCGACAGGGGATGACGAGCAGTACTTC.